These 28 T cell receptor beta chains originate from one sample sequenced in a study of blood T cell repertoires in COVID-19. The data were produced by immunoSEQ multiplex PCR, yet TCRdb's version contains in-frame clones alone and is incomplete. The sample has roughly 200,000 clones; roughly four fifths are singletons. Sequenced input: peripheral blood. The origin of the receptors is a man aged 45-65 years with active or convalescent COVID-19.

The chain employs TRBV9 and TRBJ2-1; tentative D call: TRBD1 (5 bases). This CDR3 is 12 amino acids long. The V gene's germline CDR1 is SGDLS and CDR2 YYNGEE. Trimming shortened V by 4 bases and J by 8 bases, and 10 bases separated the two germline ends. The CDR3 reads CASSPDMYEQFF. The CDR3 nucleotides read TGTGCCAGCAGCCCGGACATGTATGAGCAGTTCTTC.

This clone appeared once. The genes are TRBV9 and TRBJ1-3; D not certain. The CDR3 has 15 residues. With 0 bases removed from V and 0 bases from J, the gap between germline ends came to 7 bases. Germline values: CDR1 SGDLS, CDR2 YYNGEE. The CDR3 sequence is CASSVAPSSGNTIYF. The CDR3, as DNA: TGTGCCAGCAGCGTAGCCCCGAGCTCTGGAAACACCATATATTTT.

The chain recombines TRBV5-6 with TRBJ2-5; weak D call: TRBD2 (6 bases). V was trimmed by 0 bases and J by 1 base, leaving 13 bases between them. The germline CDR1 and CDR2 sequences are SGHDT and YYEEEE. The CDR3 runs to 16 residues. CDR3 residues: CASSLAVGGTQETQYF. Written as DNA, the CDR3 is TGTGCCAGCAGCTTGGCCGTTGGAGGGACCCAAGAGACCCAGTACTTC.

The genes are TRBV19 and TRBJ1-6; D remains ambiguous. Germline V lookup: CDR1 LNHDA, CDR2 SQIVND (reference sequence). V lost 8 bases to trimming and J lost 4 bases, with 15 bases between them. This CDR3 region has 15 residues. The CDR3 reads CASHGLPLYNSPLHF. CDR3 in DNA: TGTGCCAGTCACGGACTGCCCCTGTATAATTCACCCCTCCACTTT.

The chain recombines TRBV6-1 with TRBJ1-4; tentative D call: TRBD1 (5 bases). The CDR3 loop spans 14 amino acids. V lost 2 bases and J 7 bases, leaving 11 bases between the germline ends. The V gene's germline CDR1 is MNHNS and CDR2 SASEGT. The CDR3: CASSERGFSEKLFF. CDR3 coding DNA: TGTGCCAGCAGTGAAAGGGGATTCAGTGAAAAACTGTTTTTT.

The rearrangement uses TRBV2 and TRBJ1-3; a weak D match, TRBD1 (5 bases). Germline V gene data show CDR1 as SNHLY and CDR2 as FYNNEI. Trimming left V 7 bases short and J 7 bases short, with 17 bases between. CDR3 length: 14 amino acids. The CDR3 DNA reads TGTGCCAGCATTGAGGGGACGGGGAGGAACACCATATATTTT. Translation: CASIEGTGRNTIYF.

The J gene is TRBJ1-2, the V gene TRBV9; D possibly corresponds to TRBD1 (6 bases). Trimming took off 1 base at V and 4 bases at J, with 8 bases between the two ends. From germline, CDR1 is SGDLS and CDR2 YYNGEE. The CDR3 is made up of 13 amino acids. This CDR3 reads CASSVRGSYGYTF. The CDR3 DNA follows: TGTGCCAGCAGCGTAAGGGGGTCCTATGGCTACACCTTC. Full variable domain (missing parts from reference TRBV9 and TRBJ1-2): DSGVTQTPKHLITATGQRVTLRCSPRSGDLSVYWYQQSLDQGLQFLIQYYNGEERAKGNILERFSAQQFPDLHSELNLSSLELGDSALYFCASSVRGSYGYTFGSGTRLTVV.

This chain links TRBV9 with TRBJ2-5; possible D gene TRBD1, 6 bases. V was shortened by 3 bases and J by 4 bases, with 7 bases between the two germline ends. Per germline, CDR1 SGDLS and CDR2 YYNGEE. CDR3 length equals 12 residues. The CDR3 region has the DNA TGTGCCAGCAGCGCCAGGGGAGAGACCCAGTACTTC. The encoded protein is CASSARGETQYF.

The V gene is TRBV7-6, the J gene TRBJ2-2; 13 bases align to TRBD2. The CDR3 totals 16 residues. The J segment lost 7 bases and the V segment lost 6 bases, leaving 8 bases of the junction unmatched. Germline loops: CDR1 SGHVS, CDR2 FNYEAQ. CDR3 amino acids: CASRVLAGGPGGELFF. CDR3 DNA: TGTGCCAGCAGGGTACTAGCGGGGGGGCCTGGCGGGGAGCTGTTTTTT.

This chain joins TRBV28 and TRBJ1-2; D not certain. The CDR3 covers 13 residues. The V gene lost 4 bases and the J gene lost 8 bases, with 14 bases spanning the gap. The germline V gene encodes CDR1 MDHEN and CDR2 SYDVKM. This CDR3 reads CASSSGNTRGYTF. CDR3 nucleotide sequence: TGTGCCAGCAGTTCCGGGAACACTAGGGGCTACACCTTC.

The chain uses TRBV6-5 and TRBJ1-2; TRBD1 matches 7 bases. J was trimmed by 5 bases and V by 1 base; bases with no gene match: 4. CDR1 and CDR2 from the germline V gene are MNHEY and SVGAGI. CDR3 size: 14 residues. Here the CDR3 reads CASSYFGTEYGYTF. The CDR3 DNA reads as TGTGCCAGCAGTTACTTTGGGACAGAATATGGCTACACCTTC.

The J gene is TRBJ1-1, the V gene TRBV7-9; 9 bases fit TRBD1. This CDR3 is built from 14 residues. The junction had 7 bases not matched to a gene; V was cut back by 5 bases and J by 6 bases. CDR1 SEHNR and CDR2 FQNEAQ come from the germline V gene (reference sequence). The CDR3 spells CASSRDRELSEAFF. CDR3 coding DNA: TGTGCCAGCAGCCGGGACAGGGAATTGTCTGAAGCTTTCTTT.

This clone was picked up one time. CDR3: CASSVVGTGVTEAFF. The CDR3 DNA reads as TGTGCCAGCAGCGTAGTAGGGACAGGGGTCACTGAAGCTTTCTTT. The chain recombines TRBV9 with TRBJ1-1; TRBD1 matches 10 bases. V shed 0 bases and J 4 bases; nucleotides not matched to a gene: 3. In germline, CDR1 is SGDLS, CDR2 YYNGEE. The CDR3 is 15 amino acids.

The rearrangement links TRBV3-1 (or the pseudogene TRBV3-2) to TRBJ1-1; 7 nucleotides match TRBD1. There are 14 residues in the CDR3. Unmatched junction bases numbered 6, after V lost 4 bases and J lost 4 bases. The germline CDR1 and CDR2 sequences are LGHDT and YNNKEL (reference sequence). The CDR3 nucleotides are TGTGCCAGCAGCCGACAGGGTCGGGGCACTGAAGCTTTCTTT. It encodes CASSRQGRGTEAFF.

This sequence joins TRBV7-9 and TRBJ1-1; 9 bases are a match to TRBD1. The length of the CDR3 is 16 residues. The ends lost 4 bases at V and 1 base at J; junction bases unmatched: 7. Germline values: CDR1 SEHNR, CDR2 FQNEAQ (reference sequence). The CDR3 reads CASSWGTGNTNTEAFF. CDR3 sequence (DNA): TGTGCCAGCAGCTGGGGGACAGGGAATACGAACACTGAAGCTTTCTTT.

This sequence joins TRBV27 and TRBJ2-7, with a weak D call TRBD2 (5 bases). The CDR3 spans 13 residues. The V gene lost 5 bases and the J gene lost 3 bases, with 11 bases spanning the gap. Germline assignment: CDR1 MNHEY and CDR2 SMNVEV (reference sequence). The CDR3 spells CASSPRGDYEQYF. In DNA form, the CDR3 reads TGTGCCAGCAGTCCCCGGGGAGACTACGAGCAGTACTTC.

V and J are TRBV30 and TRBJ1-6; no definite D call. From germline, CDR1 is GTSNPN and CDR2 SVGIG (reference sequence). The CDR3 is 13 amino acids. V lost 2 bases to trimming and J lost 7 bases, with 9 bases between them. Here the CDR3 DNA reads TGTGCCTGGAGTCCAGGTCCCAATTCACCCCTCCACTTT. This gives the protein CAWSPGPNSPLHF.

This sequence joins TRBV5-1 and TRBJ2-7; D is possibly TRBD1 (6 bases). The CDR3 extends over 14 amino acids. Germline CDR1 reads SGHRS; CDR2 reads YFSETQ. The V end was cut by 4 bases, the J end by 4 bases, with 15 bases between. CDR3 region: CASSPGQPPYEQYF. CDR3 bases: TGCGCCAGCAGCCCCGGACAGCCTCCTTACGAGCAGTACTTC.

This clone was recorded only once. The CDR3 sequence is CASGLQGSSEKLFF. The CDR3 DNA follows: TGTGCTAGTGGTTTGCAGGGGTCCAGTGAAAAACTGTTTTTT. The chain links TRBV12-5 to TRBJ1-4; tentative D call: TRBD1 (6 bases). This CDR3 has 14 residues. CDR1 is LGHNT and CDR2 is FRNRAP in the germline V gene. Trimming stripped 2 bases from V and 7 bases from J, with 11 bases between.

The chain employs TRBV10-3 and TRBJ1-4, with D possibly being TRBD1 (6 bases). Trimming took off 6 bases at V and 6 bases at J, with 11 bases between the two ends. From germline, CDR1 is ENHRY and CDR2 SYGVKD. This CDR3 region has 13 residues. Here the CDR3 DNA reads TGTGCCATCAGCCGGGACAAATATGAAAAACTGTTTTTT. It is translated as CAISRDKYEKLFF.

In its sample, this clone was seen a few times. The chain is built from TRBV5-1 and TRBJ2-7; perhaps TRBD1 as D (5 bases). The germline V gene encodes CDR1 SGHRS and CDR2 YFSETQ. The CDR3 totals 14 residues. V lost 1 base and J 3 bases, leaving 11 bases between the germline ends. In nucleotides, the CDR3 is TGCGCCAGCAGCTTGCAGGGCAGGGACTACGAGCAGTACTTC. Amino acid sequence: CASSLQGRDYEQYF.

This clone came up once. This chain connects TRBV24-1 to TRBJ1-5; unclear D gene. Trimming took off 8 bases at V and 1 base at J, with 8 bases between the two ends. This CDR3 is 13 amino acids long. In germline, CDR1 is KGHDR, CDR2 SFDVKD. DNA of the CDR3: TGTGCCACCAATTCGGGAAGCAATCAGCCCCAGCATTTT. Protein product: CATNSGSNQPQHF.

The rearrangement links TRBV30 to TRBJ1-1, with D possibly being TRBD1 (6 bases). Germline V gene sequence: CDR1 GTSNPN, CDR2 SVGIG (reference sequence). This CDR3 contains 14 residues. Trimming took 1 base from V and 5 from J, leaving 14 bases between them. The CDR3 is CAWSDVGGGTEAFF. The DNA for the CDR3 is TGTGCCTGGAGTGATGTGGGAGGGGGGACTGAAGCTTTCTTT. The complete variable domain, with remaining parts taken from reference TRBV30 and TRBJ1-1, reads SQTIHQWPATLVQPVGSPLSLECTVEGTSNPNLYWYRQAAGRGLQLLFYSVGIGQISSEVPQNLSASRPQDRQFILSSKKLLLSDSGFYLCAWSDVGGGTEAFFGQGTRLTVV.

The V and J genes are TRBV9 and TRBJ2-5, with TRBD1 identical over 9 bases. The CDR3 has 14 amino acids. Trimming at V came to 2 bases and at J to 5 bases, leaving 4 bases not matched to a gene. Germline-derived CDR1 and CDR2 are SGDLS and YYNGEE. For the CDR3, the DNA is TGTGCCAGCAGCGTCCGGACAGGGGTGGAGACCCAGTACTTC. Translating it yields CASSVRTGVETQYF.

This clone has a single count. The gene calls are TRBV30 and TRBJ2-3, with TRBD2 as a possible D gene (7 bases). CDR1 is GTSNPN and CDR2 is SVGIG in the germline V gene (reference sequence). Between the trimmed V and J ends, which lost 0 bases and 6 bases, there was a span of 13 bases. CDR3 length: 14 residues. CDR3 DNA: TGTGCCTGGAGTGTACCGGGGGGCCCCGATACGCAGTATTTT. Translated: CAWSVPGGPDTQYF.

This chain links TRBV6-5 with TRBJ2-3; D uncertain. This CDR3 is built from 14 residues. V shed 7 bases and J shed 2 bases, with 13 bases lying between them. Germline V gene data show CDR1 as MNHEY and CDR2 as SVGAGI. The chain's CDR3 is CASKDSWATDTQYF. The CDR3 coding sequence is TGTGCCAGCAAGGATAGTTGGGCCACAGATACGCAGTATTTT.

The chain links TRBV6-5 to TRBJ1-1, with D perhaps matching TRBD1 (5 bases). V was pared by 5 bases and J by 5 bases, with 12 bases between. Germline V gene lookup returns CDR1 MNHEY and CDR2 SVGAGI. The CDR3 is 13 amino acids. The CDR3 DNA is TGTGCCAGCAGTCAGGGAAGATGGACTGAAGCTTTCTTT. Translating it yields CASSQGRWTEAFF.

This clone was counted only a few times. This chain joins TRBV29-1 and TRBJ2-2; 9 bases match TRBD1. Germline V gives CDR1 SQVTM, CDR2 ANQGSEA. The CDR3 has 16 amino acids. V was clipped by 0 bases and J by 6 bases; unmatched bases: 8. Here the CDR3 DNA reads TGCAGCGTTGAAGATCACGGGACAGGGCTATCCGGGGAGCTGTTTTTT. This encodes CSVEDHGTGLSGELFF.